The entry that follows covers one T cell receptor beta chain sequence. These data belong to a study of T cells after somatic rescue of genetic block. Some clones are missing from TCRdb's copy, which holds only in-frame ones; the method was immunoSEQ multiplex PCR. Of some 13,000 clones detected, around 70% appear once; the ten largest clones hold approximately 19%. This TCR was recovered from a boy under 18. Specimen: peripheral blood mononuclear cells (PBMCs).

CDR3 protein: CASRWPSQETQYF. In nucleotides, the CDR3 is TGTGCCAGCAGGTGGCCATCCCAAGAGACCCAGTACTTC. The gene calls are TRBV2 and TRBJ2-5; no clear D gene. Trimming removed 6 bases at V and 1 base at J, with 9 bases between. The CDR3 runs to 13 residues. The germline V gene encodes CDR1 SNHLY and CDR2 FYNNEI.